Following are 2 T cell receptor beta chains from one sample sequenced in a study of cytomegalovirus exposure and HLA in healthy donors. Primers included in the PCR were 60 Vbeta and 13 Jbeta primers. Clones were read by immunoSEQ multiplex PCR, and TCRdb kept only the in-frame ones, dropping some. The sample holds 11,000 to 15,000 clones, less than 75% seen once. Source material: PBMCs. The receptors derive from a woman aged 45-65 years in good health and CMV-seropositive.

V usage is TRBV4-1 and J usage is TRBJ2-3; 9 bases agree with TRBD2. The trim removed 1 base at V and 3 bases at J, leaving 2 bases unmatched. Germline CDR1 and CDR2: MGHRA and YSYEKL. The length of the CDR3 is 15 residues. The DNA for the CDR3 is TGCGCCAGCAGCCAAGGACTAGCGGCGACAGATACGCAGTATTTT. Translation gives CASSQGLAATDTQYF.

The V gene is TRBV4-3, the J gene TRBJ1-1, with 9 bases lining up with TRBD1. The CDR3 runs 16 residues. V trimming: 0 bases; J trimming: 3 bases; junction bases outside the gene matches: 5. CDR1 is LGHNA, CDR2 YSLEER, per germline. CDR3 DNA sequence: TGCGCCAGCAGCCAAGAGGGACAGGGCCTGTACACTGAAGCTTTCTTT. It yields the protein CASSQEGQGLYTEAFF.